Below, 5 T cell receptor beta chains from the same sample are listed, as sequenced in a study of tumor and adjacent non-tumor tissue in lung cancer. TCRbeta libraries were built with three rounds of nested PCR, modified from ARM-PCR. TCRdb redid the calling of the multiplex PCR reads with MiXCR, one entry per CDR3 protein. Of approximately 100,000 distinct CDR3 sequences in the sample, less than 75% are singletons; the top ten hold roughly 20%. This sample's RNA came from whole unsorted tissue. This non-tumor lung sample came from over 3 cm beyond the tumor edge. Sample: distant non-tumor lung tissue. These receptors were obtained from a man under 40 with non-small cell lung cancer.

The chain links TRBV20-1 to TRBJ2-1; TRBD2 aligns across 8 bases. Per germline, CDR1 DFQATT and CDR2 SNEGSKA (reference sequence). The CDR3 has 13 amino acids. V gave up 4 bases and J gave up 7 bases; unmatched junction bases: 6. Here the CDR3 reads CSATGGDLNEQFF. DNA for the CDR3: TGCAGTGCTACGGGAGGGGATTTGAATGAGCAGTTCTTC.

This chain uses TRBV11-2 with TRBJ2-4, with a possible D match to TRBD2 (7 bases). Germline V gene lookup returns CDR1 SGHAT and CDR2 FQNNGV. The CDR3 contains 14 residues. Trimming left V 7 bases short and J 9 bases short, with 19 bases between. The DNA of the CDR3 is TGTGCCAGCACCTACGGGGGGCGAGAAACCATTCAGTACTTC. Residues: CASTYGGRETIQYF.

Concerning this clonotype itself: The junction differs from germline at one of its ends, possibly a read error. This chain uses TRBV11-2 with TRBJ2-7, with a weak D call TRBD2 (5 bases). This CDR3 region has 14 residues. CDR1 is SGHAT, CDR2 FQNNGV, per germline. The CDR3 DNA sequence: TGTGCCAGTAGCTTAGAGGACGGAGGCTACGAGCAGTACTTC. It codes for CASSLEDGGYEQYF.

As for this clonotype: Germline and junction disagree at one end, which may indicate a read error. The chain is built from TRBV4-3 and TRBJ1-2, with D unresolved. This CDR3 region has 14 residues. CDR1 is LGHNA and CDR2 is YSLEER in the germline V gene. The CDR3 here is CASSQDHLDYGYTF. The DNA for the CDR3 is TGCGCCAGCAGTCAAGATCACTTGGACTATGGCTACACCTTC.

This clonotype has a handful of counts. This rearrangement joins TRBV29-1 to TRBJ1-2; TRBD1 aligns across 11 bases. The CDR3 extends over 14 amino acids. Germline V gene sequence: CDR1 SQVTM, CDR2 ANQGSEA. Trimming at V came to 6 bases and at J to 11 bases, leaving 14 bases not matched to a gene. CDR3 in DNA: TGCAGCGTCGACTGGACAGGGGGCACGAGTGGTTACACCTTC. Its translation is CSVDWTGGTSGYTF.